Following are 25 T cell receptor beta chains from one sample sequenced in a study of post-analysis software for immune sequencing data (dated by TCRdb to between 2014 and 2017). Library generation was performed with PCR. TCRdb names Illumina HiSeq 2500 as the instrument used. To reduce PCR and sequencing biases, unique molecular identifiers were built into the TCR beta cDNA libraries. TCRdb handled the public reads itself, with Q25 trimming in fastp and clone calling in MiXCR, and kept productive beta chains. Duplicate CDR3 protein sequences are folded into a single record with the most common DNA and genes. For this sample there are 180,000 or so distinct CDR3 sequences; approximately 28% appear just once. The ten most abundant clones make up roughly 3.5% of the sample. The antigens for these receptors are not known. Summary of the overall study and its limitations: Several TRBV segments, including TRBV5-6, TRBV5-1 and TRBV20-1, were significantly more frequent in patients than controls.

Material: blood. The receptors shown here come from a girl aged 2-17 years with multiple sclerosis.

The chain joins TRBV27 to TRBJ2-5; the D is unclear. The J call may be in error: the DNA end matches TRBJ2-7 better. Per germline, CDR1 MNHEY and CDR2 SMNVEV (reference sequence). The CDR3 is made up of 12 amino acids. The CDR3 sequence: CASRRASYEQYF. Written as DNA, the CDR3 is TGTGCCAGCCGACGGGCTAGCTACGAGCAGTACTTC.

Concerning this clonotype itself: This may come from a read error, since a much larger clone is one base off. The V and J genes are TRBV19 and TRBJ2-1; D remains ambiguous. The CDR3 covers 14 residues. Germline-derived CDR1 and CDR2 are LNHDA and SQIVND (reference sequence). The CDR3 protein is CASSRESSYNGQFF. Here the CDR3 DNA reads TGTGCCAGTAGTAGGGAAAGCTCCTACAATGGGCAGTTCTTC.

This clonotype has a handful of counts. The chain recombines TRBV2 with TRBJ2-7; the match to TRBD1 covers 8 bases. The CDR3 contains 14 residues. From germline, CDR1 is SNHLY and CDR2 FYNNEI. V shed 2 bases, J shed 12 bases, and the junction held 12 bases outside the gene matches. The CDR3 nucleotides read TGTGCCAGCAGTGAACGTGGGTACAGGGGGTTCCCGTACTTC. Its translation is CASSERGYRGFPYF.

The CDR3 sequence: CASSQPLGGAERGDTDTQYF. CDR3 sequence (DNA): TGTGCCAGCAGCCAACCTCTGGGGGGGGCTGAGAGGGGGGACACAGATACGCAGTATTTT. The V and J genes are TRBV3-1 and TRBJ2-3; tentatively, D is TRBD2 (7 bases). V shed 2 bases and J shed 2 bases, with 26 bases lying between them. The CDR3 runs to 20 residues. The V gene's germline CDR1 is LGHDT and CDR2 YNNKEL (reference sequence).

The sample holds a few counts of this clonotype. The chain has TRBV11-2 and TRBJ2-1; D remains ambiguous. This CDR3 region has 12 residues. Looked up from germline, CDR1 is SGHAT and CDR2 is FQNNGV. Between the trimmed V and J ends, which lost 5 bases and 6 bases, there was a span of 8 bases. CDR3 nucleotide sequence: TGTGCCAGCAGCACTACCGGCAATGAGCAGTTCTTC. This gives the protein CASSTTGNEQFF.

This clonotype has at least ten counts. J is TRBJ2-7 and V is TRBV20-1, with no clear D. CDR3 length: 12 residues. V was shortened by 4 bases and J by 3 bases, with 10 bases between the two germline ends. Per germline, CDR1 DFQATT and CDR2 SNEGSKA (reference sequence). This CDR3 reads CSATPLSYEQYF. CDR3 DNA sequence: TGCAGTGCTACCCCACTAAGCTACGAGCAGTACTTC.

As concerns this clonotype: Relative to the germline gene, one junction end is altered; a read error may explain this. This rearrangement joins TRBV6-1 to TRBJ1-5; D might be TRBD1 (6 bases). Germline lookup yields CDR1 MNHNS and CDR2 SASEGT. CDR3 length equals 16 residues. CDR3 in amino acids: CVSRGFTTGSNQPQHF. In DNA form, the CDR3 reads TGTGTCAGCAGAGGGTTTACTACAGGGAGCAATCAGCCCCAGCATTTT.

This clonotype appeared a few times. The chain joins TRBV30 to TRBJ1-1; no clear D gene. The CDR3 has 13 amino acids. In germline, CDR1 is GTSNPN, CDR2 SVGIG (reference sequence). The germline V and J ends were trimmed by 3 bases and 1 base, with 9 bases remaining between them. The CDR3 protein is CAWSSTGNTEAFF. CDR3 sequence (DNA): TGTGCCTGGAGCTCGACTGGGAACACTGAAGCTTTCTTT.

The chain recombines TRBV29-1 with TRBJ1-1; D possibly corresponds to TRBD1 (5 bases). Germline V CDR1 and CDR2: SQVTM, ANQGSEA. CDR3 length equals 19 residues. Trimming cost V 5 bases and J 1 base, with 29 bases left between them. CDR3 coding DNA: TGCAGCGTTCTCCCCGAGCCCCTTTCAGGGTGGAATCGGAACACTGAAGCTTTCTTT. This sequence encodes CSVLPEPLSGWNRNTEAFF.

There are many counts of this clonotype. The chain couples TRBV7-9 to TRBJ1-1; D ambiguous. From germline, CDR1 is SEHNR and CDR2 FQNEAQ (reference sequence). The V gene lost 5 bases and the J gene lost 1 base, with 11 bases spanning the gap. This CDR3 is built from 14 residues. CDR3 DNA: TGTGCCAGCAGCCCCCCACAGCCGAACACTGAAGCTTTCTTT. This encodes CASSPPQPNTEAFF.

This clonotype has just a few counts. The chain links TRBV12-3 or TRBV12-4 to TRBJ1-5; D gene unclear. V lost 1 base to trimming and J lost 0 bases, with 7 bases between them. This CDR3 is 15 amino acids long. CDR3 loop: CASSLDSLSNQPQHF. CDR3 bases: TGTGCCAGCAGTTTAGACAGCCTTAGCAATCAGCCCCAGCATTTT.

This clonotype was seen repeatedly, ten times or more. The chain combines TRBV12-3 or TRBV12-4 with TRBJ2-5; 14 bases map to TRBD2. After removal of 0 bases from V and 5 bases from J, the junction contained 8 bases not matched to a gene. CDR3 length: 18 residues. DNA of the CDR3: TGTGCCAGCAGTTTAGCAGGCGGACTAGCGGGAGGCGTCGAGACCCAGTACTTC. Protein sequence: CASSLAGGLAGGVETQYF.

The table lists this clonotype with a few counts. V gene TRBV20-1 combines with J gene TRBJ2-2, with D possibly matching TRBD2 (5 bases). Trimming cost V 2 bases and J 0 bases, with 7 bases left between them. CDR1 is DFQATT, CDR2 SNEGSKA, per germline (reference sequence). This CDR3 has 14 amino acids. The DNA for the CDR3 is TGCAGTGCTAGAAGCGGTCCGAACACCGGGGAGCTGTTTTTT. Translation gives CSARSGPNTGELFF.

The sample holds a few counts of this clonotype. The rearrangement joins TRBV5-1 to TRBJ2-3, with D possibly TRBD2 on 5 matching bases. Trimming shortened V by 3 bases and J by 2 bases, and 13 bases separated the two germline ends. This CDR3 has 15 amino acids. In germline, CDR1 is SGHRS, CDR2 YFSETQ. The CDR3 loop reads CASSYEDWDTDTQYF. As DNA, the CDR3 is TGCGCCAGCAGCTACGAGGACTGGGACACAGATACGCAGTATTTT.

This clonotype is a singleton in its sample. This chain joins TRBV18 and TRBJ1-2; no reliable D call. V lost 3 bases to trimming and J lost 3 bases, with 14 bases between them. Germline loops: CDR1 KGHSH, CDR2 LQKENI. CDR3 length: 15 residues. The CDR3 nucleotides are TGTGCCAGCTCACCTAGACGGGAGGGATACTATGGCTACACCTTC. Its translation: CASSPRREGYYGYTF.

The chain has TRBV7-2 and TRBJ2-3; D call uncertain. Germline CDR1 reads SGHTA; CDR2 reads FQGNSA. V lost 4 bases and J lost 2, with 7 bases in between. The CDR3 is made up of 13 amino acids. The CDR3 bases are TGTGCCAGCAGCTCCAGACTCACAGATACGCAGTATTTT. Its translation is CASSSRLTDTQYF.

Concerning this clonotype itself: A much larger clone sits a single nucleotide away, making a read error possible. This sequence joins TRBV6-5 and TRBJ2-7; TRBD1 is a possible D gene (5 bases). The germline V gene encodes CDR1 MNHEY and CDR2 SVGAGI. This CDR3 is 18 amino acids long. V was pared by 4 bases and J by 0 bases, with 22 bases between. The CDR3 spells CASSFGTRPDKSSYEQYF. The CDR3 region has the DNA TGTGCCAGCAGTTTCGGCACGAGACCGGACAAAAGCTCCTACGAGCAGTACTTC.

The chain is built from TRBV6-2 or TRBV6-3 and TRBJ2-2; D is perhaps TRBD2 (6 bases). The length of the CDR3 is 14 residues. The germline V gene encodes CDR1 MNHEY and CDR2 SVGEGT. V was clipped by 6 bases and J by 1 base, with 9 bases between them. CDR3 bases: TGTGCCAGCAGAAGGGGACTGAACACCGGGGAGCTGTTTTTT. It translates to CASRRGLNTGELFF.

The table lists this clonotype with many counts. The chain joins TRBV6-5 to TRBJ1-2, with D possibly being TRBD1 (6 bases). Germline loops: CDR1 MNHEY, CDR2 SVGAGI. The V end lost 0 bases, the J end lost 5 bases, and 10 bases lay between the germline ends. CDR3 length: 14 residues. CDR3 residues: CASSYSGQRYGYTF. The CDR3 DNA follows: TGTGCCAGCAGTTACTCTGGACAGAGATATGGCTACACCTTC.

The gene calls are TRBV6-1 and TRBJ1-5; 9 positions agree with TRBD1. The CDR3 loop spans 19 amino acids. With 1 base clipped from V and 0 bases from J, the junction kept 10 bases outside the gene matches. Germline V gene data show CDR1 as MNHNS and CDR2 as SASEGT. Written as DNA, the CDR3 is TGTGCCAGCAGTGAAGAGGGACAGGGATATCGGCATAGCAATCAGCCCCAGCATTTT. This codes for CASSEEGQGYRHSNQPQHF.

This clonotype was seen at least ten times. The chain links TRBV20-1 to TRBJ2-7, with D uncertain. Trimming pared 1 base from V and 6 bases from J, leaving 7 bases between. Germline V gene sequence: CDR1 DFQATT, CDR2 SNEGSKA (reference sequence). The CDR3 covers 11 residues. DNA for the CDR3: TGCAGTGCTAGAGCTGTGACCGAGCAGTACTTC. This codes for CSARAVTEQYF.

The chain links TRBV6-1 to TRBJ2-3; 8 nucleotides line up with TRBD1. Germline V CDR1 and CDR2: MNHNS, SASEGT. This CDR3 comprises 14 residues. With 4 bases clipped from V and 3 bases from J, the junction kept 3 bases outside the gene matches. CDR3 region: CASSARTGTDTQYF. As DNA, the CDR3 is TGTGCCAGCAGTGCCCGGACAGGGACAGATACGCAGTATTTT.

The chain joins TRBV12-3 or TRBV12-4 to TRBJ2-3; TRBD2 matches at 7 bases. J was trimmed by 4 bases and V by 0 bases; bases with no gene match: 4. The CDR3 spans 15 residues. CDR3 nucleotide sequence: TGTGCCAGCAGTTTAGCGGGAGGGCGGGCAGATACGCAGTATTTT. This gives the protein CASSLAGGRADTQYF.

The rearrangement uses TRBV20-1 and TRBJ1-2; D gene unclear. Germline V gene lookup returns CDR1 DFQATT and CDR2 SNEGSKA (reference sequence). The germline V and J ends were trimmed by 3 bases and 4 bases, with 9 bases remaining between them. The CDR3 length is 12 residues. CDR3 coding DNA: TGCAGTGCTAGCCCGGGTTCCTATGGCTACACCTTC. This encodes CSASPGSYGYTF.

This clonotype was observed at least ten times. The rearrangement joins TRBV20-1 to TRBJ1-5, with 9 bases identical to TRBD1. The length of the CDR3 is 17 residues. The J segment lost 2 bases and the V segment lost 6 bases, leaving 14 bases of the junction unmatched. Germline CDR1 is DFQATT and CDR2 is SNEGSKA (reference sequence). As DNA, the CDR3 is TGCAGTGCAGCACAGGGGGCTACGGGGTATGGCAATCAGCCCCAGCATTTT. It is translated as CSAAQGATGYGNQPQHF.